Listed here are 11 T cell receptor beta chains from one sample, sequenced in a study of early T cells in non-severe SARS-CoV-2 infection. TCRdb itself ran the 5' RACE reads through MiXCR, one entry per CDR3 protein. Of tens of thousands of distinct CDR3 sequences listed, roughly 5.3% were seen once; the top ten hold under 6%. The material sequenced was whole blood. These receptors all stem from an adult who was a healthcare worker with PCR-confirmed SARS-CoV-2 infection or an uninfected control (not recorded which).

This clonotype was counted a few times. This chain connects TRBV30 to TRBJ1-5; D is unresolved. This CDR3 comprises 12 residues. V dropped 2 bases and J dropped 1 base, with 3 bases sitting between them. Germline V gives CDR1 GTSNPN, CDR2 SVGIG (reference sequence). This CDR3 is CAWSRSNQPQHF. The CDR3, as DNA: TGTGCCTGGAGTAGGAGCAATCAGCCCCAGCATTTT.

This clonotype showed up many times. The rearrangement uses TRBV4-3 and TRBJ2-1; D remains unclear. This CDR3 is built from 13 residues. The germline V gene has CDR1 LGHNA and CDR2 YSLEER. The V end lost 0 bases, the J end lost 7 bases, and 7 bases lay between the germline ends. CDR3 nucleotides: TGCGCCAGCAGCCAAGATCCCCGTAATGAGCAGTTCTTC. Its protein is CASSQDPRNEQFF.

As to this clonotype: This may be a read error, as it is one base from a much larger clone. The chain employs TRBV14 and TRBJ1-1; D ambiguous. The CDR3 has 16 residues. V shed 4 bases and J shed 0 bases, with 15 bases lying between them. Germline loops: CDR1 SGHDN, CDR2 FVKESK. CDR3 sequence (DNA): TGTGCCAGCAGCCCTCTTAGCGGTAAAATGAACACTGAAGCTTTCTTT. Protein: CASSPLSGKMNTEAFF.

This clonotype came up many times. The gene calls are TRBV4-1 and TRBJ1-6, with unresolved D. V dropped 0 bases and J dropped 0 bases, with 9 bases sitting between them. CDR1 is MGHRA and CDR2 is YSYEKL in the germline V gene. The CDR3 has 17 amino acids. Here the CDR3 DNA reads TGCGCCAGCAGCCAAGAGGAGGGTAGCTCCTATAATTCACCCCTCCACTTT. This codes for CASSQEEGSSYNSPLHF.

This clonotype has a handful of counts. The gene calls are TRBV4-2 and TRBJ1-1, with 9 bases aligning to TRBD1. Germline V lookup: CDR1 LGHNA, CDR2 YNFKEQ. The CDR3 contains 16 residues. The V and J ends lost 3 bases and 4 bases, in that order; junction bases with no gene match: 9. The CDR3 loop is CASSQVGTGTSTEAFF. The CDR3, as DNA: TGTGCCAGCAGCCAGGTAGGGACAGGGACGAGCACTGAAGCTTTCTTT.

In this sample, this clonotype turned up many times. The chain employs TRBV7-3 and TRBJ2-6; D remains ambiguous. The CDR3 consists of 13 residues. Germline lookup yields CDR1 SGHTA and CDR2 FQGTGA. The V gene lost 7 bases and the J gene lost 2 bases, with 6 bases spanning the gap. The CDR3 protein is CASTVTGANVLTF. CDR3 DNA: TGTGCCAGCACAGTAACTGGGGCCAACGTCCTGACTTTC.

V gene TRBV20-1 combines with J gene TRBJ2-7; D may match TRBD1 or TRBD2 (5 bases each). Trimming took 6 bases from V and 2 from J, leaving 17 bases between them. Germline V lookup: CDR1 DFQATT, CDR2 SNEGSKA (reference sequence). The CDR3 extends over 14 amino acids. The CDR3 loop reads CSAPWGRWPYEQYF. The CDR3 DNA follows: TGCAGTGCCCCGTGGGGGAGATGGCCCTACGAGCAGTACTTC.

This chain joins TRBV2 and TRBJ2-7, with TRBD2 matching 8 bases. Germline trimming cut 7 bases from V and 5 bases from J; bases unmatched to any gene: 7. The CDR3 totals 13 residues. The germline gives CDR1 SNHLY, CDR2 FYNNEI. The CDR3 DNA is TGTGCCAGCACCCCGGGGGGGTATAACGAGCAGTACTTC. This sequence encodes CASTPGGYNEQYF.

There are many counts of this clonotype. This chain joins TRBV20-1 and TRBJ1-1, with 7 bases fitting TRBD1. The germline V gene has CDR1 DFQATT and CDR2 SNEGSKA (reference sequence). The V and J ends lost 5 bases and 7 bases, in that order; junction bases with no gene match: 7. This CDR3 region has 12 residues. This CDR3 is CSAPRQGGEAFF. CDR3 bases: TGCAGTGCTCCCCGACAGGGTGGTGAAGCTTTCTTT.

This clonotype was counted a few times. The rearrangement uses TRBV27 and TRBJ2-3; the match to TRBD1 covers 8 bases. Germline-derived CDR1 and CDR2 are MNHEY and SMNVEV (reference sequence). V lost 2 bases to trimming and J lost 4 bases; unmatched junction nucleotides: 17. This CDR3 has 19 amino acids. The CDR3 DNA reads as TGTGCCAGCAGTTTAAGGGGGGACAGGAGAGGGAAATGGGCAGATACGCAGTATTTT. The encoded protein is CASSLRGDRRGKWADTQYF.

This clonotype was seen repeatedly, ten times or more. J is TRBJ2-3 and V is TRBV24-1, with TRBD1 matching 8 bases. The CDR3 runs 19 residues. The V gene's germline CDR1 is KGHDR and CDR2 SFDVKD. The V gene end was trimmed by 4 bases and the J gene end by 0 bases; junction bases not matched to a gene: 14. CDR3: CATSDSIQDRVGSTDTQYF. The CDR3 DNA follows: TGTGCCACCAGTGACTCGATTCAGGACAGGGTCGGGAGCACAGATACGCAGTATTTT.